The 3 T cell receptor beta chains listed next were all sequenced from one sample in a study of T-cell memory formation after mild COVID-19. TCRdb passed the 5' RACE reads through MiXCR, listing each CDR3 protein once. Of 530,000 or so distinct CDR3 sequences in the sample, 15% to 20% were seen once. Sequences were obtained from PBMCs or a T cell subset sorted from them (not recorded which). These receptors originate from an adult woman who had mild COVID-19 (a few samples of this study predate the infection). Cell type and time point are not known.

The rearrangement links TRBV6-5 to TRBJ2-2, with 13 bases fitting TRBD2. Losses at the gene ends were 7 bases for V and 4 bases for J; bases not matched to a gene: 6. Per the germline V gene, CDR1 is MNHEY and CDR2 is SVGAGI. This CDR3 contains 16 residues. CDR3 in amino acids: CASTTGLAGVTGELFF. The CDR3, as DNA: TGTGCCAGCACTACCGGACTAGCGGGAGTCACCGGGGAGCTGTTTTTT.

V and J are TRBV7-9 and TRBJ1-4; tentative D call: TRBD1 (6 bases). From germline, CDR1 is SEHNR and CDR2 FQNEAQ (reference sequence). This CDR3 is 16 amino acids long. V lost 4 bases, J lost 5 bases, and 17 bases lay in between. The CDR3 region is CASSSDLGQLNEKLFF. The DNA for the CDR3 is TGTGCCAGCAGCTCGGATCTAGGACAGTTAAATGAAAAACTGTTTTTT.

In this sample, this clonotype turned up a few times. DNA for the CDR3: TGTGCCAGCAACGGAGGGTGGGTGGAGACCCAGTACTTC. This encodes CASNGGWVETQYF. The V call is TRBV7-2, the J call TRBJ2-5, with D tentatively TRBD2 (6 bases). The CDR3 has 13 residues. Germline assignment: CDR1 SGHTA and CDR2 FQGNSA. V lost 7 bases to trimming and J lost 5 bases, with 14 bases between them.